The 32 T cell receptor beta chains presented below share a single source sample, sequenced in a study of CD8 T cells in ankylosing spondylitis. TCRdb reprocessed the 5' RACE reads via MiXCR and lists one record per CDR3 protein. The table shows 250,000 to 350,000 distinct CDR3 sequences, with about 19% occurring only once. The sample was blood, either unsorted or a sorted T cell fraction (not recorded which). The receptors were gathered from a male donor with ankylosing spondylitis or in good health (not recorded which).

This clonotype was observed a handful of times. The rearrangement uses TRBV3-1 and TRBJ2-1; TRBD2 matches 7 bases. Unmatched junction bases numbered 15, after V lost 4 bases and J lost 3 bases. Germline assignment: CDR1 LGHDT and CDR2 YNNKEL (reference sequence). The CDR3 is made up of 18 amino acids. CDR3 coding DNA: TGTGCCAGCAGCCGACCGGGACTACTTACCTCTTACTACAATGAGCAGTTCTTC. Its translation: CASSRPGLLTSYYNEQFF.

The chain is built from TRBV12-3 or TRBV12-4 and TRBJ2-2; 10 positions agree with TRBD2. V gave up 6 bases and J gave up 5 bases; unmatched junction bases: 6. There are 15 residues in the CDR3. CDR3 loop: CASSLLAGRTGELFF. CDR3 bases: TGTGCCAGCAGCCTACTAGCGGGAAGGACCGGGGAGCTGTTTTTT.

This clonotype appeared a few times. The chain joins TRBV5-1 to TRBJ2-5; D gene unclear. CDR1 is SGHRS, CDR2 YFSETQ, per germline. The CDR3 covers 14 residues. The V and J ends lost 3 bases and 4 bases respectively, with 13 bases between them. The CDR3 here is CASSSDSERETQYF. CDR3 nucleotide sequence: TGCGCCAGCAGCTCTGACTCGGAGCGAGAGACCCAGTACTTC.

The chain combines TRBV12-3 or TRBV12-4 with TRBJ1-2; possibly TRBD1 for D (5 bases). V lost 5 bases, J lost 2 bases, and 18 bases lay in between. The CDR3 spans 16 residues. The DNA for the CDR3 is TGTGCCAGCAGTGACCCCGGGGGGATAATGAACTATGGCTACACCTTC. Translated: CASSDPGGIMNYGYTF.

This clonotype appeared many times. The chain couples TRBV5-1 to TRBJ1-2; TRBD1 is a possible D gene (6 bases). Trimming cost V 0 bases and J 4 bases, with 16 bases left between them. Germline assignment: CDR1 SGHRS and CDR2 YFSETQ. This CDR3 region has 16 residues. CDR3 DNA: TGCGCCAGCAGCTTGGGCGCAGGGGTAGATACCTATGGCTACACCTTC. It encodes CASSLGAGVDTYGYTF.

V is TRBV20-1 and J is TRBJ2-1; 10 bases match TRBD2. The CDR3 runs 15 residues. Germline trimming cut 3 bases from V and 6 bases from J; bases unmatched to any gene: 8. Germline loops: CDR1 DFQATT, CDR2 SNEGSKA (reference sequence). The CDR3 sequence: CSARSLAGASNEQFF. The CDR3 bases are TGCAGTGCTAGGTCTCTAGCGGGGGCCTCCAATGAGCAGTTCTTC.

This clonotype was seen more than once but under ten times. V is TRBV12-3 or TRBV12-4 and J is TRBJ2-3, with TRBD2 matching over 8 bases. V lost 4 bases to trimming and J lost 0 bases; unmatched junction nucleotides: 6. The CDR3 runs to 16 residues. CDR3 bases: TGTGCCAGCAGTTCTTCTAGCGGGTTAAGCACAGATACGCAGTATTTT. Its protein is CASSSSSGLSTDTQYF.

In DNA, the CDR3 is TGTGCCAGCACCGACCCCCGAAAAGCTAGCTATGGCTACACCTTC. It codes for CASTDPRKASYGYTF. The J gene is TRBJ1-2, the V gene TRBV6-2 or TRBV6-3; D ambiguous. Trimming cost V 7 bases and J 4 bases, with 19 bases left between them. The CDR3 is 15 residues long. From germline, CDR1 is MNHEY and CDR2 SVGEGT.

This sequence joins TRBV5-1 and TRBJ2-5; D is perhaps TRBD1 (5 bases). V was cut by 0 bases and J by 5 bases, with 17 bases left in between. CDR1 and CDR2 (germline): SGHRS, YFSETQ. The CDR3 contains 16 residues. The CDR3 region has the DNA TGCGCCAGCAGCTTGGACCCACAGGTTGCTGGGGAGACCCAGTACTTC. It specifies CASSLDPQVAGETQYF.

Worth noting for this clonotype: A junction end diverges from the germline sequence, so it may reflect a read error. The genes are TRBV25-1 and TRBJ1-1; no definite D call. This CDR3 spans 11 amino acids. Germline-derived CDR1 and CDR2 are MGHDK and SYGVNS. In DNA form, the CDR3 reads TGTGTCAGCGTTGGGCGGATTGAAGCTTTCTTT. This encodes CVSVGRIEAFF. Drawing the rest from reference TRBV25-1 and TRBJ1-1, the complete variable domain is EADIYQTPRYLVIGTGKKITLECSQTMGHDKMYWYQQDPGMELHLIHYSYGVNSTEKGDLSSESTVSRIRTEHFPLTLESARPSHTSQYLCVSVGRIEAFFGQGTRLTVV.

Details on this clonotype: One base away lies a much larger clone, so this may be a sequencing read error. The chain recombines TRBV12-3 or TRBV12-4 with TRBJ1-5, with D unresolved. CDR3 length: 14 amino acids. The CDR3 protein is CAGSFIGEFGPQHF. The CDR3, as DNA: TGTGCCGGCAGTTTCATCGGGGAGTTCGGGCCCCAGCATTTT.

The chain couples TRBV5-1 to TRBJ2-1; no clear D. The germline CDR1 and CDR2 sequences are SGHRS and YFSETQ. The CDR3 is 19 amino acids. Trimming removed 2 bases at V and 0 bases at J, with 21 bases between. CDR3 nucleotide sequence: TGCGCCAGCAGCTTTGGCCACCTAGGCGACAAAAGCTCCTACAATGAGCAGTTCTTC. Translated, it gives CASSFGHLGDKSSYNEQFF.

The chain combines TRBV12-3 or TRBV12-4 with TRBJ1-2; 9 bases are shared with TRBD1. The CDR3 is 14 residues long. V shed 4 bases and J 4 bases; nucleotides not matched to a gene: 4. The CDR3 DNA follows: TGTGCCAGCAGTTCCGGGACAGGGCGCTATGGCTACACCTTC. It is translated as CASSSGTGRYGYTF.

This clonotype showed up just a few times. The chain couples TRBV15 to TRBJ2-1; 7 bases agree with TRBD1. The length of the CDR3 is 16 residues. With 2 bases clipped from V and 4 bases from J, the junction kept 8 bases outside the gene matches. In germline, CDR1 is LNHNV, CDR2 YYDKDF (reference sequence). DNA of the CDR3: TGTGCCACCAGCAGACGAGACAGGGCGGGTTACAATGAGCAGTTCTTC. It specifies CATSRRDRAGYNEQFF.

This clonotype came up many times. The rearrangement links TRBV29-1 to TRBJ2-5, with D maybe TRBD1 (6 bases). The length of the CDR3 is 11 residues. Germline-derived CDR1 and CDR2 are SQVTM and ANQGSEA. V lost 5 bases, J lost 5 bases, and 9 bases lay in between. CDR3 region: CSVLQGETQYF. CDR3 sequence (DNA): TGCAGCGTTCTCCAGGGGGAGACCCAGTACTTC.

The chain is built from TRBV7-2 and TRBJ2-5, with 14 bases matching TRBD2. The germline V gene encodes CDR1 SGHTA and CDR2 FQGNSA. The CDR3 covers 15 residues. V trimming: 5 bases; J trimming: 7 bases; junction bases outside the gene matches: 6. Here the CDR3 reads CASSHGLAGGRTQYF. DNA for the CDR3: TGTGCCAGCAGCCACGGACTAGCGGGGGGTCGGACCCAGTACTTC. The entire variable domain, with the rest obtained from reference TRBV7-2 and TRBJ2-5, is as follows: GAGVSQSPSNKVTEKGKDVELRCDPISGHTALYWYRQSLGQGLEFLIYFQGNSAPDKSGLPSDRFSAERTGGSVSTLTIQRTQQEDSAVYLCASSHGLAGGRTQYFGPGTRLLVL.

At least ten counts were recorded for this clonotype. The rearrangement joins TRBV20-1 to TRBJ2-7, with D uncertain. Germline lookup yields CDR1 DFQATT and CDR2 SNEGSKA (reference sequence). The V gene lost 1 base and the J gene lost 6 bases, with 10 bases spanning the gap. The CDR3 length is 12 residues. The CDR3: CSARAAAREQYV. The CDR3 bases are TGCAGTGCTAGAGCCGCGGCCCGCGAGCAGTACGTC.

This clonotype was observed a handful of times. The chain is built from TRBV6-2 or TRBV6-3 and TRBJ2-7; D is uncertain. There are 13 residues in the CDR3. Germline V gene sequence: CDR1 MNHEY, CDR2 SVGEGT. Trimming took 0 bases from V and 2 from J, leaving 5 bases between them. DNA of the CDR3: TGTGCCAGCAGTTACTCCAGTACCTACGAGCAGTACGTC. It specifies CASSYSSTYEQYV.

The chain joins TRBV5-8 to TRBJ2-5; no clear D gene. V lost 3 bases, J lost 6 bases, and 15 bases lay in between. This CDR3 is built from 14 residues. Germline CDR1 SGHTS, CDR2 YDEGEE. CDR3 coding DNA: TGTGCCAGCAGCTCCCCTCCGATGGAAAAGACCCAGTACTTC. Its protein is CASSSPPMEKTQYF.

The CDR3 DNA reads as TGTGCCAGCAGCCACCGGACTAGCGGGTTCTCCTACAATGAGCAGTTCTTC. Its protein is CASSHRTSGFSYNEQFF. V and J are TRBV3-1 and TRBJ2-1, with 11 bases lining up with TRBD2. V was pared by 3 bases and J by 0 bases, with 4 bases of the junction left unmatched. The CDR3 loop spans 17 amino acids. The germline V gene has CDR1 LGHDT and CDR2 YNNKEL (reference sequence).

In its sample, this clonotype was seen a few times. The CDR3 is CASSLLTGTGLNEKLFF. In DNA form, the CDR3 reads TGTGCCAGCAGTTTATTGACCGGGACAGGGTTGAATGAAAAACTGTTTTTT. This chain uses TRBV27 with TRBJ1-4; 9 bases agree with TRBD1. This CDR3 is 17 amino acids long. From germline, CDR1 is MNHEY and CDR2 SMNVEV (reference sequence). V gave up 1 base and J gave up 5 bases; unmatched junction bases: 8.

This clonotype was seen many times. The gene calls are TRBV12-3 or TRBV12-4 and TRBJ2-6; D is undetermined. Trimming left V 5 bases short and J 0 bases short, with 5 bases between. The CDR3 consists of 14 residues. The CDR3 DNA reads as TGTGCCAGCAGTCGGAGCTCTGGGGCCAACGTCCTGACTTTC. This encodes CASSRSSGANVLTF.

The CDR3 nucleotides are TGCGCCAGCAGCTTGGACAGTTTTGACGGAAAACTGTTTTTT. Its translation is CASSLDSFDGKLFF. This chain links TRBV5-1 with TRBJ1-4; the D is unclear. V lost 0 bases to trimming and J lost 10 bases, with 13 bases between them. This CDR3 is 14 amino acids long. The germline V gene encodes CDR1 SGHRS and CDR2 YFSETQ.

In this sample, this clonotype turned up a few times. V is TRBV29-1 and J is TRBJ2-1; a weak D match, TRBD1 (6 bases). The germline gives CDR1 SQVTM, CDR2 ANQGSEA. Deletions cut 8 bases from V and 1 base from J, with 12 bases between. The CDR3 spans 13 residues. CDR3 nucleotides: TGCAGCCTTTCCAGGGGTTCCTACAATGAGCAGTTCTTC. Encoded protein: CSLSRGSYNEQFF.

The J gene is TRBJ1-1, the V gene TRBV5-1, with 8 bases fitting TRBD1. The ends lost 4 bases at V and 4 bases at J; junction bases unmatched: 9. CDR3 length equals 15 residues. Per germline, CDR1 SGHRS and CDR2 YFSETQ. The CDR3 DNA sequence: TGCGCCAGCAGCAGAACCAGGGGGCTGGGCACTGAAGCTTTCTTT. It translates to CASSRTRGLGTEAFF.

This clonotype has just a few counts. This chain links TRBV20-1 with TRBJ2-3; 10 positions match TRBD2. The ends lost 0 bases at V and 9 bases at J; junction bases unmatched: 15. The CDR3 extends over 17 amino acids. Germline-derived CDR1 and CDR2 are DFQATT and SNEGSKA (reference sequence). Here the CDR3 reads CSARDGSLAGGYHTQYF. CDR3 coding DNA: TGCAGTGCTAGAGATGGAAGTTTAGCGGGGGGCTATCACACGCAGTATTTT.

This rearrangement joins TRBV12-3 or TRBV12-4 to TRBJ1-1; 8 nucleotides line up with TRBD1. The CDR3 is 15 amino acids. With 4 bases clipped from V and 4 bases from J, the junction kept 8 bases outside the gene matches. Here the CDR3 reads CASSSGQGVGTEAFF. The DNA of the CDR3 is TGTGCCAGCAGTTCCGGACAGGGCGTGGGCACTGAAGCTTTCTTT.

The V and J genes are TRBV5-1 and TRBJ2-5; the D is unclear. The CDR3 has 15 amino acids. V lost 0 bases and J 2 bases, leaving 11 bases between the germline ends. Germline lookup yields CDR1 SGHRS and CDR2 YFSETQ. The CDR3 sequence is CASSLESYTQETQYF. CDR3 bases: TGCGCCAGCAGCTTGGAGAGTTACACACAAGAGACCCAGTACTTC.

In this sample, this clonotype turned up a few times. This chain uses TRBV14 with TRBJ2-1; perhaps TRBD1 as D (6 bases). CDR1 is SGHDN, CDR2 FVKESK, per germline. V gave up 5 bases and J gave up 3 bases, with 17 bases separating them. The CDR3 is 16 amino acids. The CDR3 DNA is TGTGCCAGCAGCGCGTGGGACACGACCTTCTACAATGAGCAGTTCTTC. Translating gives CASSAWDTTFYNEQFF. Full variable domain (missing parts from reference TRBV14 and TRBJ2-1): EAGVTQFPSHSVIEKGQTVTLRCDPISGHDNLYWYRRVMGKEIKFLLHFVKESKQDESGMPNNRFLAERTGGTYSTLKVQPAELEDSGVYFCASSAWDTTFYNEQFFGPGTRLTVL.

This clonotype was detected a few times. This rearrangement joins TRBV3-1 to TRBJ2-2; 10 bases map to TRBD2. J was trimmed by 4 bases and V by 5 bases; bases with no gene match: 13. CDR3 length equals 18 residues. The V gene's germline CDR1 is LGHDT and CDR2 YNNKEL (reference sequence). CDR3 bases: TGTGCCAGCAGCACCCCCACACGGCTAGCGGGAGTCACCGGGGAGCTGTTTTTT. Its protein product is CASSTPTRLAGVTGELFF.

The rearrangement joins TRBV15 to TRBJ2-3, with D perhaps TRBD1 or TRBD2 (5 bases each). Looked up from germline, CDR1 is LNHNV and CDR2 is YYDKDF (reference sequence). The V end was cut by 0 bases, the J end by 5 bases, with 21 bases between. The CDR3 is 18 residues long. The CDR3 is CATSRDRVGGLVRDTQYF. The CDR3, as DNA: TGTGCCACCAGCAGAGATCGGGTTGGGGGATTAGTGAGAGATACGCAGTATTTT.

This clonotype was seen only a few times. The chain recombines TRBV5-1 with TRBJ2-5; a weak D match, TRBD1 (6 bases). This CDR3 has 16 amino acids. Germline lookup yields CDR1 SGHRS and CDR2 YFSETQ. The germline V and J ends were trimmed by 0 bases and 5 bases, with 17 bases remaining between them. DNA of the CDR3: TGCGCCAGCAGCTTGGAGGTTGGGCAGGGGTATGAGACCCAGTACTTC. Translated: CASSLEVGQGYETQYF.